The 14 T cell receptor beta chains presented below share a single source sample, sequenced in a study of T-cell reconstitution after alpha-beta-depleted transplantation in children. For TCRbeta, the library was prepared with unique molecular identifiers. TCRdb reprocessed the PCR reads with MiXCR, giving one entry per CDR3 protein. The table records roughly 100,000 distinct CDR3 sequences, roughly 7.7% of them present only once. The material was PBMCs from the stem cell graft donor, obtained from the stem cell graft. The receptors come from a human donor who donated a stem cell graft to a child with congenital amegakaryocytic thrombocytopenia.

This clonotype was counted ten times or more. V usage is TRBV20-1 and J usage is TRBJ2-7; TRBD2 aligns across 7 bases. The CDR3 covers 15 residues. The V segment lost 3 bases and the J segment 4 bases; nucleotides outside the gene matches: 12. Germline CDR1 is DFQATT and CDR2 is SNEGSKA (reference sequence). In nucleotides, the CDR3 is TGCAGTGCTAGTCGGCGGGAGCCCCATTCTTACGAGCAGTACTTC. Translated, it gives CSASRREPHSYEQYF.

There are many counts of this clonotype. The chain is built from TRBV29-1 and TRBJ2-1; no reliable D call. Per germline, CDR1 SQVTM and CDR2 ANQGSEA. The ends were cut back, 4 bases at V and 3 bases at J, with 10 bases in the middle. The CDR3 is made up of 13 amino acids. Here the CDR3 DNA reads TGCAGCGTTGGCTCAGCTGGCTACAATGAGCAGTTCTTC. Translated, it gives CSVGSAGYNEQFF.

This clonotype was found many times. The CDR3 region is CASSSTAGENTEAFF. The DNA of the CDR3 is TGTGCCAGCAGCTCGACGGCTGGGGAGAACACTGAAGCTTTCTTT. The chain recombines TRBV7-9 with TRBJ1-1, with D unresolved. This CDR3 is 15 amino acids long. Germline loops: CDR1 SEHNR, CDR2 FQNEAQ (reference sequence). V was pared by 4 bases and J by 1 base, with 13 bases between. The full variable domain, its missing parts supplied by reference TRBV7-9 and TRBJ1-1, is DTGVSQNPRHKITKRGQNVTFRCDPISEHNRLYWYRQTLGQGPEFLTYFQNEAQLEKSRLLSDRFSAERPKGSFSTLEIQRTEQGDSAMYLCASSSTAGENTEAFFGQGTRLTVV.

This clonotype was seen many times. The chain uses TRBV6-5 and TRBJ2-2; D call uncertain. The CDR3 has 16 amino acids. The V gene's germline CDR1 is MNHEY and CDR2 SVGAGI. V shed 0 bases and J shed 1 base, with 9 bases lying between them. CDR3 sequence: CASSYSGPRNTGELFF. The CDR3 DNA is TGTGCCAGCAGTTACTCGGGTCCGAGGAACACCGGGGAGCTGTTTTTT.

This clonotype was recorded many times. CDR3 DNA sequence: TGTGCCAGCAGTTACTTCGGGCGAGGGACAGATACGCAGTATTTT. Translation: CASSYFGRGTDTQYF. This chain joins TRBV6-2 or TRBV6-3 and TRBJ2-3; possible D gene TRBD2, 5 bases. Trimming stripped 1 base from V and 3 bases from J, with 11 bases between. The CDR3 is 15 amino acids. Germline CDR1 reads MNHEY; CDR2 reads SVGEGT.

This clonotype has a count of ten or more. The rearrangement links TRBV11-2 to TRBJ2-7; the D is unclear. Deletions cut 6 bases from V and 3 bases from J, with 9 bases between. Germline assignment: CDR1 SGHAT and CDR2 FQNNGV. The CDR3 contains 12 residues. CDR3 DNA sequence: TGTGCCAGCAGAGGACGAGACTACGAGCAGTACTTC. It codes for CASRGRDYEQYF.

This clonotype was observed many times. V is TRBV2 and J is TRBJ2-1, with 8 bases fitting TRBD2. This CDR3 contains 14 residues. V shed 7 bases and J 8 bases; nucleotides not matched to a gene: 10. Germline V CDR1 and CDR2: SNHLY, FYNNEI. CDR3 residues: CASTRLARKDEQFF. CDR3 coding DNA: TGTGCCAGCACTCGACTAGCGCGAAAAGATGAGCAGTTCTTC.

This clonotype is classed as medium-sized. V usage is TRBV5-1 and J usage is TRBJ2-1; 8 bases match TRBD1. The CDR3 loop spans 14 amino acids. V gave up 2 bases and J gave up 3 bases; unmatched junction bases: 1. CDR1 and CDR2 from the germline V gene are SGHRS and YFSETQ. The CDR3 DNA reads TGCGCCAGCAGCTTAACAGGGGGCTACAATGAGCAGTTCTTC. This encodes CASSLTGGYNEQFF.

This clonotype appeared many times. V gene TRBV6-5 combines with J gene TRBJ1-1; the D gene is possibly TRBD1 (5 bases). V lost 7 bases to trimming and J lost 6 bases, with 12 bases between them. Germline V lookup: CDR1 MNHEY, CDR2 SVGAGI. CDR3 size: 12 residues. The CDR3: CASTPGGSEAFF. The CDR3 nucleotides read TGTGCCAGCACCCCCGGGGGGTCTGAAGCTTTCTTT.

This clonotype occurred many times. The chain carries TRBV20-1 and TRBJ2-7; 8 nucleotides line up with TRBD1. V lost 2 bases to trimming and J lost 6 bases; unmatched junction nucleotides: 9. This CDR3 has 14 residues. Germline-derived CDR1 and CDR2 are DFQATT and SNEGSKA (reference sequence). The CDR3 sequence is CSARLTGDAPEQYF. In nucleotides, the CDR3 is TGCAGTGCTAGATTGACAGGGGATGCCCCCGAGCAGTACTTC.

This clonotype has at least ten counts. This chain connects TRBV14 to TRBJ2-4; the D is unclear. The CDR3 consists of 14 residues. V shed 4 bases and J shed 9 bases, with 16 bases lying between them. Germline CDR1 reads SGHDN; CDR2 reads FVKESK. The CDR3 nucleotides are TGTGCCAGCAGCCCTCAAACTTGGGGTGGCATTCAGTACTTC. Translated, it gives CASSPQTWGGIQYF.

This clonotype was recorded at least ten times. This chain connects TRBV12-3 or TRBV12-4 to TRBJ1-6; D is undetermined. V was clipped by 7 bases and J by 5 bases, with 18 bases between them. The length of the CDR3 is 16 residues. CDR3 DNA: TGTGCCAGCACCTTGGGGTGGGGATTTGATAATTCACCCCTCCACTTT. Its translation is CASTLGWGFDNSPLHF.

At least ten counts were recorded for this clonotype. This rearrangement joins TRBV5-1 to TRBJ2-2, with 11 bases aligning to TRBD1. The germline CDR1 and CDR2 sequences are SGHRS and YFSETQ. This CDR3 contains 15 residues. V was pared by 2 bases and J by 4 bases, with 1 base of the junction left unmatched. The DNA for the CDR3 is TGCGCCAGCAGCTTTGGGACAGGGGGCACCGGGGAGCTGTTTTTT. It specifies CASSFGTGGTGELFF.

There are many counts of this clonotype. The V gene is TRBV5-1, the J gene TRBJ1-1, with unresolved D. The CDR3 totals 14 residues. Germline values: CDR1 SGHRS, CDR2 YFSETQ. Trimming took 0 bases from V and 1 from J, leaving 7 bases between them. The DNA of the CDR3 is TGCGCCAGCAGCTTGGGGCACGCGAACACTGAAGCTTTCTTT. This encodes CASSLGHANTEAFF.